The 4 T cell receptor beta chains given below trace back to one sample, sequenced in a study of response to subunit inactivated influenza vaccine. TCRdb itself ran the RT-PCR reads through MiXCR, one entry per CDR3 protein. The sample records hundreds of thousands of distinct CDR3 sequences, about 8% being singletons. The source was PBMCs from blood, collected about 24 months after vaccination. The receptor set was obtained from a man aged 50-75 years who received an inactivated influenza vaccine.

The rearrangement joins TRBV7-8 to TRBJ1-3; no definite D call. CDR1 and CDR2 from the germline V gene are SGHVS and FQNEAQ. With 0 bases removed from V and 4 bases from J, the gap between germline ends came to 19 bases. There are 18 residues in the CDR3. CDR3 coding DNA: TGTGCCAGCAGCTTAGCGCACGCCTCTGGACTTCTCGGAAACACCATATATTTT. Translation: CASSLAHASGLLGNTIYF.

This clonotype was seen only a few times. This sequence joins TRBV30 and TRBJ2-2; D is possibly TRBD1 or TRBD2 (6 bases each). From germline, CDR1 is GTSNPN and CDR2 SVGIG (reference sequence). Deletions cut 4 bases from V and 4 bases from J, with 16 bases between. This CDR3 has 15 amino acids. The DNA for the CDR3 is TGTGCCTGGACCCGGGGGCCAGGGCGCACCGGGGAGCTGTTTTTT. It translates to CAWTRGPGRTGELFF.

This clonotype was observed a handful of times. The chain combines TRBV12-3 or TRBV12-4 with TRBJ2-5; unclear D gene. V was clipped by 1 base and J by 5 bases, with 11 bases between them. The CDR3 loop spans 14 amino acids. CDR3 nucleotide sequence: TGTGCCAGCAGTTTAGAAAGACTTCACGAGACCCAGTACTTC. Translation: CASSLERLHETQYF.

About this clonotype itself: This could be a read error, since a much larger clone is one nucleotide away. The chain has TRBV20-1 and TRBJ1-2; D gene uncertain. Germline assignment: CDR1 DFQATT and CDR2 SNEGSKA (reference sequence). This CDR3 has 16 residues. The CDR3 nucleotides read TGCTGTGCTAGAGATCTGAATGGAGCTGGGAACTATGGCTACACCTTC. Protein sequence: CCARDLNGAGNYGYTF.